These 18 T cell receptor beta chains were all obtained from the same sample, sequenced in a study of cytomegalovirus exposure and HLA in healthy donors (dated by TCRdb to about 2017). The library was built by means of the immunoSEQ multiplex PCR assay. For the multiplex PCR, a mixture combining 60 forward primers for TCR Vbeta segments and 13 reverse primers for TCR Jbeta segments was used. TCRdb stores this immuneACCESS table with in-frame sequences only. Part of the clones is absent; in the studies checked, under half of the shortfall reflects unresolved V genes, and no reason is known for the rest. This sample holds more than 110,000 clones; roughly 70% were observed only once. The top ten hold under 2.5% of the sample. Sequencing was performed on PBMCs. Every receptor here comes from a woman aged 55-75 years in good health and CMV-seropositive.

The J gene is TRBJ1-4, the V gene TRBV6-5, with a weak D call TRBD1 (5 bases). Trimming stripped 2 bases from V and 7 bases from J, with 17 bases between. CDR1 is MNHEY and CDR2 is SVGAGI in the germline V gene. The CDR3 extends over 16 amino acids. CDR3: CASSYTPQGRSEKLFF. The CDR3 DNA sequence: TGTGCCAGCAGTTACACCCCCCAGGGTAGGAGTGAAAAACTGTTTTTT.

The rearrangement links TRBV5-1 to TRBJ1-1; D is perhaps TRBD1 (5 bases). The germline gives CDR1 SGHRS, CDR2 YFSETQ. This CDR3 has 14 residues. Trimming removed 4 bases at V and 6 bases at J, with 16 bases between. The DNA for the CDR3 is TGCGCCAGCAGCCCCCGGACGGGGGGAGCTGAAGCTTTCTTT. Protein: CASSPRTGGAEAFF.

This clone was seen only once. The chain combines TRBV27 with TRBJ1-4; 7 nucleotides line up with TRBD1. CDR1 MNHEY and CDR2 SMNVEV come from the germline V gene (reference sequence). The CDR3 runs 14 residues. V was clipped by 8 bases and J by 7 bases; unmatched bases: 10. This chain's CDR3 is CASGLTGVGEKLFF. The CDR3 DNA follows: TGTGCCAGCGGCCTAACAGGGGTGGGTGAAAAACTGTTTTTT.

The chain employs TRBV15 and TRBJ2-5, with no clear D. The CDR3 is 13 amino acids. With 0 bases removed from V and 5 bases from J, the gap between germline ends came to 7 bases. Looked up from germline, CDR1 is LNHNV and CDR2 is YYDKDF (reference sequence). CDR3 sequence reads: CATSRDYGETQYF. DNA for the CDR3: TGTGCCACCAGCAGAGATTACGGGGAGACCCAGTACTTC.

This sequence joins TRBV7-8 and TRBJ2-2, with 7 bases lining up with TRBD1. After removal of 4 bases from V and 0 bases from J, the junction contained 5 bases not matched to a gene. Germline V gene lookup returns CDR1 SGHVS and CDR2 FQNEAQ. CDR3 size: 16 residues. CDR3 protein: CASSSWDSANTGELFF. The CDR3 DNA sequence: TGTGCCAGCAGCTCCTGGGACAGCGCGAACACCGGGGAGCTGTTTTTT. Full variable domain (outside the CDR3, taken from reference TRBV7-8 and TRBJ2-2): GAGVSQSPRYKVAKRGQDVALRCDPISGHVSLFWYQQALGQGPEFLTYFQNEAQLDKSGLPSDRFFAERPEGSVSTLKIQRTQQEDSAVYLCASSSWDSANTGELFFGEGSRLTVL.

The chain recombines TRBV5-4 with TRBJ2-7, with 14 bases identical to TRBD2. V lost 4 bases to trimming and J lost 4 bases; unmatched junction nucleotides: 7. CDR1 SGHNT and CDR2 YYREEE come from the germline V gene (reference sequence). This CDR3 region has 16 residues. CDR3 protein: CASSLGGLAGEYEQYF. CDR3 DNA: TGTGCCAGCAGCCTGGGGGGACTAGCGGGAGAATACGAGCAGTACTTC.

This clone was found a few times. The chain employs TRBV11-3 and TRBJ2-7; 10 bases agree with TRBD1. This CDR3 spans 12 amino acids. Per the germline V gene, CDR1 is SGHNT and CDR2 is YENEEA. The V segment lost 5 bases and the J segment 12 bases; nucleotides outside the gene matches: 7. DNA of the CDR3: TGTGCCAGCAGCACCCCGGGACAGGGGCCGTACTTC. Amino acids: CASSTPGQGPYF. Combining the CDR3 with reference TRBV11-3 and TRBJ2-7 gives the whole variable domain EAGVVQSPRYKIIEKKQPVAFWCNPISGHNTLYWYLQNLGQGPELLIRYENEEAVDDSQLPKDRFSAERLKGVDSTLKIQPAELGDSAVYLCASSTPGQGPYFGPGTRLTVT.

The chain carries TRBV2 and TRBJ1-2, with D perhaps TRBD1 (6 bases). The CDR3 is made up of 15 amino acids. CDR1 is SNHLY and CDR2 is FYNNEI in the germline V gene. V dropped 7 bases and J dropped 4 bases, with 19 bases sitting between them. The DNA of the CDR3 is TGTGCCAGCACCAAGACCGGGGGCGGGGGCTATGGCTACACCTTC. Its translation is CASTKTGGGGYGYTF.

The chain couples TRBV5-1 to TRBJ2-6; TRBD1 might be the D (5 bases). Germline V CDR1 and CDR2: SGHRS, YFSETQ. CDR3 length equals 16 residues. V was shortened by 0 bases and J by 0 bases, with 7 bases between the two germline ends. CDR3 in amino acids: CASSLDRNSGANVLTF. The CDR3 DNA reads as TGCGCCAGCAGCTTGGACAGGAACTCTGGGGCCAACGTCCTGACTTTC.

The V and J genes are TRBV2 and TRBJ2-5, with D tentatively TRBD1 (6 bases). With 3 bases removed from V and 5 bases from J, the gap between germline ends came to 13 bases. Germline loops: CDR1 SNHLY, CDR2 FYNNEI. The CDR3 runs to 14 residues. CDR3 sequence: CASSDPNREETQYF. The CDR3 coding sequence is TGTGCCAGCAGTGACCCCAACAGGGAGGAGACCCAGTACTTC.

This rearrangement joins TRBV7-9 to TRBJ2-7; 7 bases line up with TRBD2. The junction had 11 bases not matched to a gene; V was cut back by 5 bases and J by 7 bases. The CDR3 runs 14 residues. Germline V gene data show CDR1 as SEHNR and CDR2 as FQNEAQ (reference sequence). The chain's CDR3 is CASSLSGAGWEQYF. The CDR3 DNA is TGTGCCAGCAGCCTCTCGGGAGCGGGATGGGAGCAGTACTTC.

This clone has a handful of counts. The J gene is TRBJ1-2, the V gene TRBV2; D ambiguous. Trimming removed 8 bases from V and 3 bases from J, with 10 bases in between. CDR3 size: 12 residues. CDR1 is SNHLY, CDR2 FYNNEI, per germline. CDR3 region: CASGVVDYGYTF. CDR3 DNA: TGTGCCAGCGGAGTCGTGGACTATGGCTACACCTTC.

This clone was seen only once. This chain joins TRBV28 and TRBJ1-2; 9 nucleotides agree with TRBD1. With 2 bases clipped from V and 7 bases from J, the junction kept 5 bases outside the gene matches. Germline loops: CDR1 MDHEN, CDR2 SYDVKM. The CDR3 totals 14 residues. This chain's CDR3 is CASSLTGQGFGYTF. In DNA form, the CDR3 reads TGTGCCAGCAGTTTAACGGGACAGGGTTTTGGCTACACCTTC.

The chain recombines TRBV10-3 with TRBJ2-7; possible D gene TRBD2, 6 bases. This CDR3 comprises 16 residues. V was clipped by 8 bases and J by 0 bases, with 20 bases between them. Germline CDR1 and CDR2: ENHRY and SYGVKD. The CDR3 spells CAISKGRGGNSYEQYF. As DNA, the CDR3 is TGTGCCATCTCCAAGGGGCGGGGCGGGAACTCCTACGAGCAGTACTTC.

This clone appeared a few times. The chain is built from TRBV6-1 and TRBJ1-1; D perhaps matches TRBD1 (5 bases). The germline V gene has CDR1 MNHNS and CDR2 SASEGT. The CDR3 has 13 amino acids. Trimming shortened V by 0 bases and J by 11 bases, and 13 bases separated the two germline ends. The CDR3 loop is CASSEAPGFGAFF. CDR3 bases: TGTGCCAGCAGTGAAGCGCCAGGGTTTGGGGCTTTCTTT.

V usage is TRBV5-1 and J usage is TRBJ1-2, with TRBD1 matching over 8 bases. Germline values: CDR1 SGHRS, CDR2 YFSETQ. This CDR3 comprises 15 residues. V trimming: 1 base; J trimming: 4 bases; junction bases outside the gene matches: 6. The CDR3 DNA follows: TGCGCCAGCAGCTTGTTCGGACAGGGAAGCTATGGCTACACCTTC. Translated: CASSLFGQGSYGYTF.

This clone was picked up a small number of times. The gene calls are TRBV9 and TRBJ1-1; no clear D. CDR1 is SGDLS, CDR2 YYNGEE, per germline. Trimming removed 0 bases at V and 0 bases at J, with 9 bases between. CDR3 size: 15 residues. CDR3 sequence (DNA): TGTGCCAGCAGCGTAGTTAACAGCATGAACACTGAAGCTTTCTTT. It translates to CASSVVNSMNTEAFF. The whole variable domain, remainder taken from reference TRBV9 and TRBJ1-1, is DSGVTQTPKHLITATGQRVTLRCSPRSGDLSVYWYQQSLDQGLQFLIQYYNGEERAKGNILERFSAQQFPDLHSELNLSSLELGDSALYFCASSVVNSMNTEAFFGQGTRLTVV.

The chain links TRBV4-1 to TRBJ1-1, with 11 positions matching TRBD1. The ends lost 2 bases at V and 5 bases at J; junction bases unmatched: 7. The CDR3 length is 16 residues. The germline V gene encodes CDR1 MGHRA and CDR2 YSYEKL. The CDR3 DNA reads TGCGCCAGCAGCCAAACCGGGACAGGGGGACGGACTGAAGCTTTCTTT. Protein product: CASSQTGTGGRTEAFF.